This note documents a single TCR beta chain sequence. The sample originates from a study of spatial heterogeneity in lung cancer. The wider study: The follow-up PBMC samples were sequenced whenever they were available. The median time to follow-up was about two years after resection.

TCR cDNA molecules each carried a unique molecular identifier. One entry per CDR3 protein results from TCRdb running MiXCR on the 5' RACE reads. Seen here are approximately 17,000 distinct CDR3 sequences, approximately 19% observed once, and the top ten hold less than 8%. The CDR3 is 14 amino acids. Unmatched junction bases numbered 5, after V lost 6 bases and J lost 3 bases. As to time point: blood at routine non-recurrence follow-up after resection. Sequencing covered unsorted whole RNA taken from tumor, nontumor lung or frozen PBMC. Source: PBMCs, taken at follow-up. The receptor's source is a male donor with early-stage non-small cell lung cancer. The chain has TRBV12-3 or TRBV12-4 and TRBJ1-1, with 9 positions matching TRBD1. The CDR3 sequence: CASSRRQGDTEAFF. The DNA of the CDR3 is TGTGCCAGCAGCCGAAGACAGGGGGACACTGAAGCTTTCTTT.